Presented here are 3 T cell receptor beta chains from one specimen sequenced in a study of blood T cells in healthy people across ages. The use of a sample-barcoded 5' primer and a J-beta primer mix characterized a second PCR of 7 to 11 cycles. TCRdb fed the 5' RACE reads into MiXCR, producing one record per CDR3 protein. The table lists some 1.1 million distinct CDR3 sequences, under 40% of them singletons. Sequenced input: blood. These receptors all stem from a man younger than 35 in good health.

This clonotype occurred a few times. The J gene is TRBJ1-2, the V gene TRBV19; 7 nucleotides align to TRBD1. The germline gives CDR1 LNHDA, CDR2 SQIVND (reference sequence). J was trimmed by 2 bases and V by 7 bases; bases with no gene match: 7. The CDR3 is made up of 14 amino acids. The CDR3 sequence: CASTAGTANYGYTF. The CDR3 DNA reads as TGTGCCAGTACCGCCGGGACAGCCAACTATGGCTACACCTTC.

This clonotype was picked up a small number of times. The CDR3 DNA reads as TGTGCCAGCAGTGAACCGGGGAGAATGGGAGATACGCAGTATTTT. It codes for CASSEPGRMGDTQYF. The chain is built from TRBV6-1 and TRBJ2-3; possibly TRBD2 for D (5 bases). The V and J ends lost 2 bases and 5 bases respectively, with 14 bases between them. CDR1 MNHNS and CDR2 SASEGT come from the germline V gene. This CDR3 region has 15 residues.

In this sample, this clonotype turned up a few times. This chain connects TRBV6-6 to TRBJ1-1, with D uncertain. Germline lookup yields CDR1 MNHNY and CDR2 SVGAGI (reference sequence). Trimming took off 7 bases at V and 5 bases at J, with 14 bases between the two ends. The CDR3 covers 13 residues. CDR3 DNA: TGTGCCAGCAAGTTACTAGGGAAGACTGAAGCTTTCTTT. Translating it yields CASKLLGKTEAFF.